These 16 T cell receptor beta chains came from one sample sequenced in a study of Ad26.COV2.S vaccination and SARS-CoV-2 variants. The treatment: 15 to 20 received Ad26.COV2.S at low or high dose, single or two shots; 5 received placebo; per-sample allocation not given. Samples analyzed were those drawn on day 63 after the first vaccine or placebo injection. The method was immunoSEQ multiplex PCR; TCRdb's version includes in-frame clones alone and lacks a portion of them. The table records about 320,000 clones, about 82% of them present only once. This specimen consisted of peripheral blood, obtained in a trial of Ad26.COV2.S vaccine versus placebo. The receptors come from a person aged 18 to 65 who received the Ad26.COV2.S COVID-19 vaccine or a placebo.

The V call is TRBV24-1, the J call TRBJ1-1; D is unresolved. V dropped 0 bases and J dropped 0 bases, with 1 base sitting between them. The CDR3 consists of 13 residues. From germline, CDR1 is KGHDR and CDR2 SFDVKD. CDR3 residues: CATSDLLNTEAFF. CDR3 DNA: TGTGCCACCAGTGATTTGTTGAACACTGAAGCTTTCTTT.

The CDR3 reads CASSLGGKTYEQYF. CDR3 nucleotides: TGTGCCAGCAGTTTAGGAGGGAAAACCTACGAGCAGTACTTC. The J gene is TRBJ2-7, the V gene TRBV28; possible D gene TRBD2, 6 bases. CDR3 length: 14 amino acids. CDR1 is MDHEN and CDR2 is SYDVKM in the germline V gene. Trimming cost V 2 bases and J 2 bases, with 10 bases left between them.

V and J are TRBV5-1 and TRBJ2-7, with 12 positions matching TRBD2. Germline CDR1 SGHRS, CDR2 YFSETQ. The junction had 3 bases not matched to a gene; V was cut back by 4 bases and J by 1 base. This CDR3 contains 15 residues. The CDR3 sequence: CASSDLAGGSYEQYF. The CDR3 DNA reads as TGCGCCAGCAGCGACCTAGCGGGGGGGTCCTACGAGCAGTACTTC.

The genes are TRBV4-2 and TRBJ1-4; TRBD1 is a possible D gene (6 bases). Germline V gene data show CDR1 as LGHNA and CDR2 as YNFKEQ. V was trimmed by 2 bases and J by 7 bases, leaving 14 bases between them. CDR3 length equals 15 residues. CDR3 sequence: CASSQYTGSGEKLFF. For the CDR3, the DNA is TGTGCCAGCAGCCAATACACAGGGTCGGGTGAAAAACTGTTTTTT.

This chain's CDR3 is CASSHRGGTSGNTIYF. Written as DNA, the CDR3 is TGTGCCAGCAGCCACAGGGGGGGAACCTCTGGAAACACCATATATTTT. The chain recombines TRBV14 with TRBJ1-3; the match to TRBD1 covers 7 bases. Germline CDR1 and CDR2: SGHDN and FVKESK. J lost 0 bases, V lost 3 bases, and 5 bases had no gene match. The CDR3 extends over 16 amino acids.

This clone was detected only once. This chain connects TRBV6-5 to TRBJ2-1; weak D call: TRBD2 (5 bases). Trimming shortened V by 6 bases and J by 7 bases, and 7 bases separated the two germline ends. This CDR3 has 11 amino acids. Looked up from germline, CDR1 is MNHEY and CDR2 is SVGAGI. CDR3: CASSRGNEQFF. The CDR3 coding sequence is TGTGCCAGCAGCCGAGGGAATGAGCAGTTCTTC.

The chain has TRBV6-5 and TRBJ1-1; 11 bases map to TRBD1. CDR1 and CDR2 (germline): MNHEY, SVGAGI. Germline trimming cut 3 bases from V and 4 bases from J; bases unmatched to any gene: 4. CDR3 length equals 15 residues. The CDR3 loop reads CASSYSGTGGTEAFF. The DNA of the CDR3 is TGTGCCAGCAGTTATTCCGGGACAGGGGGCACTGAAGCTTTCTTT.

This clone has only one observation. The chain carries TRBV19 and TRBJ1-2; no definite D call. Germline V gives CDR1 LNHDA, CDR2 SQIVND (reference sequence). The CDR3 is 16 residues long. Trimming cost V 5 bases and J 0 bases, with 16 bases left between them. The CDR3 nucleotides are TGTGCCAGTAGTTTGGGTAAGGCCCAAACTAACTATGGCTACACCTTC. The encoded protein is CASSLGKAQTNYGYTF.

The rearrangement joins TRBV7-9 to TRBJ1-2; D gene uncertain. Trimming shortened V by 5 bases and J by 7 bases, and 17 bases separated the two germline ends. The CDR3 is made up of 14 amino acids. Germline V gene lookup returns CDR1 SEHNR and CDR2 FQNEAQ (reference sequence). Here the CDR3 reads CASSDFDQGIGYTF. The CDR3 DNA reads as TGTGCCAGCAGCGACTTCGATCAAGGGATTGGCTACACCTTC.

The gene calls are TRBV7-2 and TRBJ2-5; 7 bases align to TRBD1. V was pared by 5 bases and J by 0 bases, with 6 bases of the junction left unmatched. This CDR3 region has 15 residues. Germline V gene data show CDR1 as SGHTA and CDR2 as FQGNSA. This CDR3 reads CASSDLTGYQETQYF. The DNA of the CDR3 is TGTGCCAGCAGCGACCTGACAGGGTACCAAGAGACCCAGTACTTC.

This clone has just a few counts. The V call is TRBV28, the J call TRBJ1-5, with D hard to call. The CDR3 is 13 amino acids. CDR1 is MDHEN and CDR2 is SYDVKM in the germline V gene. The V end lost 5 bases, the J end lost 5 bases, and 10 bases lay between the germline ends. The CDR3 region has the DNA TGTGCCAGCAGTGGGATCTCGTATCAGCCCCAGCATTTT. It specifies CASSGISYQPQHF.

The chain couples TRBV5-1 to TRBJ2-1, with TRBD1 matching over 8 bases. This CDR3 comprises 17 residues. In germline, CDR1 is SGHRS, CDR2 YFSETQ. After removal of 4 bases from V and 6 bases from J, the junction contained 15 bases not matched to a gene. This CDR3 is CASSPSTGQGSGNEQFF. For the CDR3, the DNA is TGCGCCAGCAGCCCCTCCACAGGACAGGGATCGGGCAATGAGCAGTTCTTC.

The chain uses TRBV4-2 and TRBJ2-7; D unclear. The CDR3 is 14 amino acids. CDR1 is LGHNA and CDR2 is YNFKEQ in the germline V gene. The V end lost 0 bases, the J end lost 2 bases, and 8 bases lay between the germline ends. CDR3 region: CASSQDSGTYEQYF. Here the CDR3 DNA reads TGTGCCAGCAGCCAAGATTCCGGCACCTACGAGCAGTACTTC.

This clone was seen a single time. V usage is TRBV18 and J usage is TRBJ2-1, with TRBD2 matching 7 bases. Germline CDR1 is KGHSH and CDR2 is LQKENI. The CDR3 is 13 amino acids. V trimming: 5 bases; J trimming: 6 bases; junction bases outside the gene matches: 4. CDR3 coding DNA: TGTGCCAGCTCAGCCGGACTAGTCAATGAGCAGTTCTTC. Residues: CASSAGLVNEQFF.

V is TRBV19 and J is TRBJ1-1, with 10 bases that match TRBD1. Germline V gene sequence: CDR1 LNHDA, CDR2 SQIVND (reference sequence). J lost 5 bases, V lost 5 bases, and 20 bases had no gene match. The CDR3 covers 19 residues. The CDR3 reads CASSPGVGTGVGWGTEAFF. The CDR3 nucleotides are TGTGCCAGTAGTCCCGGGGTCGGGACAGGGGTCGGATGGGGTACTGAAGCTTTCTTT.

This chain links TRBV2 with TRBJ1-1; the D is unclear. This CDR3 is 13 amino acids long. The V gene lost 4 bases and the J gene lost 1 base, with 7 bases spanning the gap. Germline V CDR1 and CDR2: SNHLY, FYNNEI. The CDR3, as DNA: TGTGCCAGCAGTGCAGAGAAGAACACTGAAGCTTTCTTT. It yields the protein CASSAEKNTEAFF.